These T cell receptor beta chains were read from a single sample in a study of blood T cell repertoires in COVID-19. The method was immunoSEQ multiplex PCR; TCRdb's version includes in-frame clones alone and lacks a portion of them. Among about 220,000 clones listed, 80% to 85% were seen once. The sample taken for sequencing was peripheral blood. These receptors all come from a man between 25 and 39 years old with active or convalescent COVID-19. Each CDR3 is given with its conserved first and last residue. The D gene is left open where the match is weak. Not all rows give a size; the values are once, few, many and, for expanded clones, a class.

v_gene	abundance	d_gene	j_gene	CDR3aa	CDR3nt
TRBV11-2	NA	TRBD2	TRBJ2-1	CASSLSPGAGGWNEQFF	TGTGCCAGCAGCTTAAGCCCAGGAGCGGGAGGGTGGAATGAGCAGTTCTTC
TRBV18	NA	NA	TRBJ2-5	CASSQGAQETQYF	TGTGCCAGCTCACAAGGGGCCCAAGAGACCCAGTACTTC
TRBV3-1/TRBV3-2	NA	NA	TRBJ2-6	CASSQVSGANVLTF	TGTGCCAGCAGCCAAGTAAGCGGGGCCAACGTCCTGACTTTC
TRBV28	few	NA	TRBJ2-7	CASATVRGNPYEQYF	TGTGCCAGCGCCACGGTAAGGGGGAACCCCTACGAGCAGTACTTC
TRBV4-3	NA	NA	TRBJ1-2	CASSQDRPGEGYGYTF	TGCGCCAGCAGCCAAGATCGGCCAGGGGAGGGCTATGGCTACACCTTC
TRBV6-1	NA	NA	TRBJ1-5	CASSLTELNQPQHF	TGTGCCAGCAGTCTGACAGAGCTAAATCAGCCCCAGCATTTT
TRBV9	NA	TRBD1	TRBJ2-2	CASSVAAQGAYTGELFF	TGTGCCAGCAGCGTAGCTGCCCAGGGGGCCTACACCGGGGAGCTGTTTTTT
TRBV5-6	NA	TRBD2	TRBJ2-5	CASSLGVSGLAEETQYF	TGTGCCAGCAGCTTGGGAGTCTCGGGACTAGCGGAAGAGACCCAGTACTTC
TRBV27	NA	TRBD1	TRBJ2-7	CASSAGAGQGVSEQYF	TGTGCCAGCAGTGCCGGGGCGGGACAGGGGGTTAGCGAGCAGTACTTC
TRBV27	NA	NA	TRBJ1-1	CATKKLTGMAEAFF	TGTGCCACCAAAAAGTTAACAGGGATGGCTGAAGCTTTCTTT
TRBV2	once	TRBD2	TRBJ2-2	CASRLQRGGTSGELFF	TGTGCCAGCAGGCTCCAGCGCGGGGGAACGAGCGGGGAGCTGTTTTTT